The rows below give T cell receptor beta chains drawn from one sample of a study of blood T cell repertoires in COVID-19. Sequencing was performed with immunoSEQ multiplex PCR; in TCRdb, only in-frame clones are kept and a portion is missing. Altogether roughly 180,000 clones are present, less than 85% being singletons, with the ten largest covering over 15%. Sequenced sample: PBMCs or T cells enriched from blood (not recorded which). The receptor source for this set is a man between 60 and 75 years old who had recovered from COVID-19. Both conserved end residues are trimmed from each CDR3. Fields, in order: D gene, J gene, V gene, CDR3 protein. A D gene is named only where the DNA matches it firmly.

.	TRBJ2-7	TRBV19	ASSVTGHEQY
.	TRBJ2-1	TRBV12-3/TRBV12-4	ASRGVRVYEQF
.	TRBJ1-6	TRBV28	ASMAGIISPLH
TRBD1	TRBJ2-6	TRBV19	ASSKDRLRSGANVLT
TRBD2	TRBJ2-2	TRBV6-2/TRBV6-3	ASSLGLAGETGELF
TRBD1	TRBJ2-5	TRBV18	ASSPKQGAGETQY
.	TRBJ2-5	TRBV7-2	ASSLGSVGGETQY
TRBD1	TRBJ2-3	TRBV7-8	ASSLVGTGGADTQY
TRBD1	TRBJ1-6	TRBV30	AWSVQGAINSPLH
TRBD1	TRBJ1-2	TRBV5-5	ASSLGQGGLS
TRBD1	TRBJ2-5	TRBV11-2	ASSLSWGTGVEEETQY
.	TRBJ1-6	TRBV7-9	ASSHDGGSRFNSPLH
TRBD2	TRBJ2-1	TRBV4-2	ASSLRRASGSIEQF
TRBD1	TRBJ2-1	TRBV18	ASSPTGGSYNEQF
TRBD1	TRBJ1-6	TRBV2	ASSEEGAVGSPLH
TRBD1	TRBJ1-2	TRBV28	ASSSPSGGSAHYGYT
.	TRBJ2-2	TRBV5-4	ASSLGAGTNTGELF
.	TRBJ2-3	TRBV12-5	ASGFGQGLTDTQY
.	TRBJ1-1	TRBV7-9	ASSLDGAENTEAF
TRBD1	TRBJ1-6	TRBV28	ASSFPQGMVNNSPLH
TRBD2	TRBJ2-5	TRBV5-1	ASSLREGLAGGTQY
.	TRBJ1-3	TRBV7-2	ASRSGYSGNTIY
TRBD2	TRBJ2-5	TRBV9	ASTGRGIANQETQY
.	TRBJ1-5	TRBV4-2	ASSQVLANQPQH
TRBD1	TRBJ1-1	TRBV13	ASSLLQGATEAF
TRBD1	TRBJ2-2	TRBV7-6	ASSLRRTGPPPGELF
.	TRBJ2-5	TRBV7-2	ASSLGASPDETQY
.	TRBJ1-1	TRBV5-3	ARSGSGQGWTEAF
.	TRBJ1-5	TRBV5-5	ASSSGVRGMEPQH
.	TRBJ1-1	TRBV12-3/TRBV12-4	ASSSDWNTEAF
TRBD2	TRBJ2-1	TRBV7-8	ASSSYTSGSPPRDEQF
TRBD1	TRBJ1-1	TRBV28	ASSFEGGAAVEAF
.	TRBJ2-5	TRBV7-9	AQTLEGAMETQY
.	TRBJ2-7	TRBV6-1	ASSVKSGWLIDEQY
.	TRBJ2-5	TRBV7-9	ASSYTTETQY
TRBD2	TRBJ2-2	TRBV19	ASSILAVATNTGELF
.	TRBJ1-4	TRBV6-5	ASSYQTVPTNEKLF
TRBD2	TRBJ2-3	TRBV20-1	SASSLGLGGDTQY
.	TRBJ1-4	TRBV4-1	ASSQTGTSNEKLF
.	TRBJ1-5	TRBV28	ASSFGRGKPQH
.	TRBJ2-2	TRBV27	ASSLQGMDTGELF
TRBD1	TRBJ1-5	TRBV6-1	ASSEATTGGVQPQH
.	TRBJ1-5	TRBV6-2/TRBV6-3	ASSYGQSGGNQPQH
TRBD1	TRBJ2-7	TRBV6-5	ASSISTGVPDEQY
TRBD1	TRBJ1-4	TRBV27	ASRPSQGVEEKLF
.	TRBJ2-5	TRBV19	ASSNPPGTQY
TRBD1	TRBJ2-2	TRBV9	ASSPWDRVGTGELF